These 20 T cell receptor beta chains were sequenced from one sample in a study of T-cell memory formation after mild COVID-19. TCRdb passed the 5' RACE reads through MiXCR, listing each CDR3 protein once. This table has approximately 480,000 distinct CDR3 sequences, roughly 20% appearing once. The sequenced material came from PBMCs or a T cell subset sorted from them (not recorded which). The origin of the receptors is an adult woman who had mild COVID-19 (a few samples of this study predate the infection). Cell type and time point are not known.

This clonotype was seen more than once but under ten times. The chain uses TRBV4-1 and TRBJ1-1; D is perhaps TRBD1 (5 bases). This CDR3 has 14 residues. Germline values: CDR1 MGHRA, CDR2 YSYEKL. The V end was cut by 2 bases, the J end by 4 bases, with 11 bases between. The chain's CDR3 is CASSQPKRGTEAFF. The CDR3 nucleotides are TGCGCCAGCAGCCAACCCAAAAGGGGCACTGAAGCTTTCTTT.

This clonotype came up a few times. The gene calls are TRBV12-3 or TRBV12-4 and TRBJ2-7, with 7 bases lining up with TRBD2. V shed 1 base and J 6 bases; nucleotides not matched to a gene: 15. This CDR3 is built from 17 residues. CDR3 protein: CASSLGGRAPKRFEQYF. CDR3 in DNA: TGTGCCAGCAGTTTAGGGGGGAGGGCCCCCAAACGTTTCGAGCAGTACTTC.

A remark on this clonotype: An end of the junction differs from the germline gene, which may be a read error. The genes are TRBV20-1 and TRBJ1-1; D unclear. Germline CDR1 is DFQATT and CDR2 is SNEGSKA (reference sequence). This CDR3 contains 12 residues. As DNA, the CDR3 is TGCAGTGCTGGAGACTCGAACACTGAAGCTTTCTTT. Protein: CSAGDSNTEAFF.

The chain is built from TRBV20-1 and TRBJ2-3; the D is unclear. Germline V gene lookup returns CDR1 DFQATT and CDR2 SNEGSKA (reference sequence). The V and J ends lost 6 bases and 6 bases respectively, with 13 bases between them. The CDR3 loop spans 12 amino acids. The CDR3 reads CSALSYRDTQYF. For the CDR3, the DNA is TGCAGTGCCCTATCGTACCGGGATACGCAGTATTTT.

A few counts support this clonotype. The chain employs TRBV5-1 and TRBJ2-7; 7 bases match TRBD1. CDR1 SGHRS and CDR2 YFSETQ come from the germline V gene. Germline trimming cut 4 bases from V and 4 bases from J; bases unmatched to any gene: 8. This CDR3 spans 14 amino acids. CDR3 in DNA: TGCGCCAGCAGCGAAGGGACAGATACGTACGAGCAGTACTTC. It codes for CASSEGTDTYEQYF.

This clonotype has just a few counts. V gene TRBV5-1 combines with J gene TRBJ2-7, with 9 positions matching TRBD1. After removal of 3 bases from V and 0 bases from J, the junction contained 4 bases not matched to a gene. The CDR3 extends over 15 amino acids. Germline lookup yields CDR1 SGHRS and CDR2 YFSETQ. CDR3 amino acids: CASSSGQGDSYEQYF. The CDR3 nucleotides read TGCGCCAGCAGCTCGGGACAGGGAGACTCCTACGAGCAGTACTTC.

The chain joins TRBV27 to TRBJ2-6; 8 nucleotides agree with TRBD1. The germline V gene encodes CDR1 MNHEY and CDR2 SMNVEV (reference sequence). The CDR3 is 17 residues long. With V trimmed by 4 bases and J by 3 bases, 8 bases remained unmatched. The CDR3 DNA sequence: TGTGCCAGCAGTTCAGGACAGGGTCGACGTGGGGCCAACGTCCTGACTTTC. This encodes CASSSGQGRRGANVLTF.

J is TRBJ2-7 and V is TRBV28; D uncertain. CDR1 and CDR2 (germline): MDHEN, SYDVKM. The germline V and J ends were trimmed by 6 bases and 1 base, with 16 bases remaining between them. This CDR3 contains 15 residues. CDR3 loop: CASSPVGSLSYEQYF. In DNA form, the CDR3 reads TGTGCCAGCAGCCCCGTAGGGTCCCTATCCTACGAGCAGTACTTC. Filled out from reference TRBV28 and TRBJ2-7, the complete variable domain reads DVKVTQSSRYLVKRTGEKVFLECVQDMDHENMFWYRQDPGLGLRLIYFSYDVKMKEKGDIPEGYSVSREKKERFSLILESASTNQTSMYLCASSPVGSLSYEQYFGPGTRLTVT.

The rearrangement links TRBV6-5 to TRBJ2-1, with 7 bases identical to TRBD1. CDR1 and CDR2 from the germline V gene are MNHEY and SVGAGI. CDR3 length: 12 amino acids. Losses at the gene ends were 5 bases for V and 14 bases for J; bases not matched to a gene: 9. Here the CDR3 reads CASSPDRVVEFF. Written as DNA, the CDR3 is TGTGCCAGCAGTCCCGACAGGGTGGTCGAGTTCTTC.

There are a few counts of this clonotype. The V and J genes are TRBV12-3 or TRBV12-4 and TRBJ1-2, with 10 bases lining up with TRBD1. CDR3 size: 15 residues. J was trimmed by 7 bases and V by 3 bases; bases with no gene match: 8. The CDR3 loop is CASSLGDRGTSGYTF. In nucleotides, the CDR3 is TGTGCCAGCAGTTTGGGGGACAGGGGTACCTCTGGCTACACCTTC.

The rearrangement uses TRBV24-1 and TRBJ2-1, with 11 bases matching TRBD1. From germline, CDR1 is KGHDR and CDR2 SFDVKD. With V trimmed by 3 bases and J by 8 bases, 8 bases remained unmatched. The CDR3 runs 16 residues. The DNA of the CDR3 is TGTGCCACCAGTGATGGTGGATCGGGACAGGGGGATGAGCAGTTCTTC. Translated: CATSDGGSGQGDEQFF.

The chain is built from TRBV5-1 and TRBJ2-7; D tentatively fits TRBD1 or TRBD2 (5 bases each). Deletions cut 1 base from V and 3 bases from J, with 14 bases between. The CDR3 length is 15 residues. The germline V gene has CDR1 SGHRS and CDR2 YFSETQ. The DNA of the CDR3 is TGCGCCAGCAGCTTGCTAGCAGGGCTTCACTACGAGCAGTACTTC. This encodes CASSLLAGLHYEQYF.

J is TRBJ2-1 and V is TRBV6-2 or TRBV6-3, with no clear D. Trimming pared 6 bases from V and 8 bases from J, leaving 23 bases between. Germline V gene sequence: CDR1 MNHEY, CDR2 SVGEGT. The CDR3 contains 16 residues. CDR3 sequence (DNA): TGTGCCAGCAGGCCCCGCGACGCGTCGAGTGGCCATGAGCAGTTCTTC. It is translated as CASRPRDASSGHEQFF.

The chain is built from TRBV19 and TRBJ1-1; a weak D match, TRBD1 (6 bases). The CDR3 is 13 amino acids. The V and J ends lost 10 bases and 8 bases respectively, with 20 bases between them. The germline V gene has CDR1 LNHDA and CDR2 SQIVND (reference sequence). The CDR3 DNA follows: TGTGCCACCTCCTCCGCAGGGGTCCGGGAAGCTTTCTTT. Translated, it gives CATSSAGVREAFF.

The rearrangement joins TRBV6-1 to TRBJ2-6; 9 nucleotides align to TRBD1. Unmatched junction bases numbered 10, after V lost 4 bases and J lost 0 bases. CDR1 MNHNS and CDR2 SASEGT come from the germline V gene. This CDR3 comprises 19 residues. This CDR3 reads CASSGNMDRGYSGANVLTF. CDR3 coding DNA: TGTGCCAGCAGTGGAAACATGGACAGGGGTTACTCTGGGGCCAACGTCCTGACTTTC.

This rearrangement joins TRBV6-4 to TRBJ2-7, with 12 nucleotides matching TRBD2. Germline CDR1 and CDR2: MRHNA and SNTAGT. The CDR3 covers 15 residues. The J segment lost 6 bases and the V segment lost 3 bases, leaving 6 bases of the junction unmatched. The CDR3 coding sequence is TGTGCCAGCAGTGATGGGCTAGCGGGAGGGCTCGAGCAGTACTTC. Its protein product is CASSDGLAGGLEQYF.

This clonotype occurred a few times. This sequence joins TRBV5-1 and TRBJ2-2; D is perhaps TRBD1 (5 bases). Trimming took 4 bases from V and 4 from J, leaving 17 bases between them. Germline-derived CDR1 and CDR2 are SGHRS and YFSETQ. The CDR3 has 16 residues. The CDR3 DNA reads TGCGCCAGCAGCCTACAGGCGACCCAACGCACCGGGGAGCTGTTTTTT. Translating it yields CASSLQATQRTGELFF. Drawing the rest from reference TRBV5-1 and TRBJ2-2, the complete variable domain is KAGVTQTPRYLIKTRGQQVTLSCSPISGHRSVSWYQQTPGQGLQFLFEYFSETQRNKGNFPGRFSGRQFSNSRSEMNVSTLELGDSALYLCASSLQATQRTGELFFGEGSRLTVL.

In its sample, this clonotype was seen a few times. The rearrangement joins TRBV29-1 to TRBJ2-5; D call uncertain. With 0 bases removed from V and 7 bases from J, the gap between germline ends came to 6 bases. Germline CDR1 reads SQVTM; CDR2 reads ANQGSEA. This CDR3 spans 11 amino acids. The CDR3 sequence: CSVEDRGTQYF. The DNA of the CDR3 is TGCAGCGTTGAAGATCGTGGGACCCAGTACTTC.

CDR3 nucleotide sequence: TGTGCCACCAGTGACCCGGGACTAGCTCGCAATGAGCAGTTCTTC. As protein: CATSDPGLARNEQFF. The chain is built from TRBV24-1 and TRBJ2-1; 9 bases are a match to TRBD2. V shed 4 bases and J 6 bases; nucleotides not matched to a gene: 6. This CDR3 has 15 residues. Germline CDR1 and CDR2: KGHDR and SFDVKD.

This clonotype has a handful of counts. The V and J genes are TRBV20-1 and TRBJ1-2; 7 bases agree with TRBD1. This CDR3 is built from 13 residues. Trimming took 4 bases from V and 5 from J; bases not matched to a gene: 7. Per the germline V gene, CDR1 is DFQATT and CDR2 is SNEGSKA (reference sequence). CDR3 loop: CSATDRLGYGYTF. The CDR3 bases are TGCAGTGCTACGGACAGGTTAGGATATGGCTACACCTTC.